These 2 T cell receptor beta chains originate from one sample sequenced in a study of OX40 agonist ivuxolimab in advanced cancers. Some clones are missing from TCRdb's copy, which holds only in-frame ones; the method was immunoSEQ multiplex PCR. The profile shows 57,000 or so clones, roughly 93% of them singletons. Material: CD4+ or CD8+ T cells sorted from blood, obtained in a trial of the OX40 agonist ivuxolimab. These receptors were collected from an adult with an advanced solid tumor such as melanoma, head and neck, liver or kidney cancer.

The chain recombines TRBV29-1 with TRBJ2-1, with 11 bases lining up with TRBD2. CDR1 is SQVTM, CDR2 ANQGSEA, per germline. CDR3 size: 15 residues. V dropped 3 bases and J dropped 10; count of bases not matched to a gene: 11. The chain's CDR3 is CSVEGSSGRALEQFF. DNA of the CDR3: TGCAGCGTTGAGGGGAGTAGCGGGAGGGCTTTGGAGCAGTTCTTC.

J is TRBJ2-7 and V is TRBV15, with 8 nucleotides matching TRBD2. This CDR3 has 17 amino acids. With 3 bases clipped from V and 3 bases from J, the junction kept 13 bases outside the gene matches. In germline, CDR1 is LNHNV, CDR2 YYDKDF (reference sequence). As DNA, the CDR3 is TGTGCCACCAGCAGGTATAGCGGGACCCACCTTGGCTACGAGCAGTACTTC. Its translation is CATSRYSGTHLGYEQYF.